This TCR beta chain was identified during a study of neurological immune-mediated disorders. The ends were cut back, 2 bases at V and 4 bases at J, with 9 bases in the middle. The CDR3 length is 14 residues. CDR1 is SGHTA, CDR2 FQGNSA, per germline. TCRdb re-analysed the 5' RACE reads in MiXCR, keeping a single row per CDR3 protein. The sample has tens of thousands of distinct CDR3 sequences, 4% to 6% seen once. This clonotype came up many times. This TCR came from a man aged 18 to 35 with multiple sclerosis. The chain carries TRBV7-2 and TRBJ1-5; D is possibly TRBD1 (6 bases). The source material was PBMCs. In DNA, the CDR3 is TGTGCCAGCAGCTTAAACAGGGTTAATCAGCCCCAGCATTTT. Residues: CASSLNRVNQPQHF.